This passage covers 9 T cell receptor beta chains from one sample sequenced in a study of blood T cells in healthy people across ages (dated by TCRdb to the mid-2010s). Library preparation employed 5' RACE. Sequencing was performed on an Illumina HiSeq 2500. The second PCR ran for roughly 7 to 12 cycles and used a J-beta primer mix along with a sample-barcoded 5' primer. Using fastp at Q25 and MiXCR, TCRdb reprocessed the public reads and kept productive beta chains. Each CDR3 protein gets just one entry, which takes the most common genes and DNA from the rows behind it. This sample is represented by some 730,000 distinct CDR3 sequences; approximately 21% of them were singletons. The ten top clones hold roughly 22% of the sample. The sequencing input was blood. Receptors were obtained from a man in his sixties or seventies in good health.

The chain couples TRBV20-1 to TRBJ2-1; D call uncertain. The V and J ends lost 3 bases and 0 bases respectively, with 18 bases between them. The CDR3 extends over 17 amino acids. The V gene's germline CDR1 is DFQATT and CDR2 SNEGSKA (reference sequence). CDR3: CSASSPVIRSSYNEQFF. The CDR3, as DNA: TGCAGTGCTAGCAGTCCCGTGATCAGAAGCTCCTACAATGAGCAGTTCTTC.

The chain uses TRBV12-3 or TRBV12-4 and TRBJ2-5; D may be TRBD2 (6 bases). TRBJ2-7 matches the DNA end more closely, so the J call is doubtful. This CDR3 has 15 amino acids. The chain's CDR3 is CASRLSLGGAYEQYF. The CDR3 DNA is TGTGCCAGCAGACTATCGTTGGGGGGAGCTTACGAGCAGTACTTC.

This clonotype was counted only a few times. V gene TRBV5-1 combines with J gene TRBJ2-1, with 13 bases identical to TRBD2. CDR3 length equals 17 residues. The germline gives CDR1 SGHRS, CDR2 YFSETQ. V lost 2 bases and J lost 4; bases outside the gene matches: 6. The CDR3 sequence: CASSFAILAGGYNEQFF. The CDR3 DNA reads TGCGCCAGCAGCTTCGCGATACTAGCGGGAGGGTACAATGAGCAGTTCTTC.

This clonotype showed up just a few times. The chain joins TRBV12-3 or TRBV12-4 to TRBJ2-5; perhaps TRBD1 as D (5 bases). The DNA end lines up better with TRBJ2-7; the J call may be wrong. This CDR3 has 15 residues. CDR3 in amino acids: CASSLMGQNRYEQYF. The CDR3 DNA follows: TGTGCCAGCAGTTTAATGGGGCAGAATCGCTACGAGCAGTACTTC.

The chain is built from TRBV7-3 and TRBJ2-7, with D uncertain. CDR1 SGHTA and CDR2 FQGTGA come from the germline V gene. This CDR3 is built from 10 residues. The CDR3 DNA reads TGTGCCAGCAGATCCTGCGAGCAGTACGTC. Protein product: CASRSCEQYV.

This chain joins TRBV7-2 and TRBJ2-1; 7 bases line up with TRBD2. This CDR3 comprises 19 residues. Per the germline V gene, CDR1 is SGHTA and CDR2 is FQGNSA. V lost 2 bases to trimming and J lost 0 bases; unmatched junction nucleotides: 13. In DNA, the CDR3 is TGTGCCAGCAGCTTAAGCTTACCAGCGGGGCGGGCCTCCTACAATGAGCAGTTCTTC. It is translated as CASSLSLPAGRASYNEQFF. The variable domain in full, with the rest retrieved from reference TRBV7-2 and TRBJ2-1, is GAGVSQSPSNKVTEKGKDVELRCDPISGHTALYWYRQSLGQGLEFLIYFQGNSAPDKSGLPSDRFSAERTGGSVSTLTIQRTQQEDSAVYLCASSLSLPAGRASYNEQFFGPGTRLTVL.

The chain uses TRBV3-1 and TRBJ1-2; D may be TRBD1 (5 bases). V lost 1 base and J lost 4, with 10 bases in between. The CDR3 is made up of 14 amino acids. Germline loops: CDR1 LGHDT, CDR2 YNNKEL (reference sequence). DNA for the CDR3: TGTGCCAGCAGCCAAGGTGGGGGTGGCTATGGCTACACCTTC. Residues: CASSQGGGGYGYTF.

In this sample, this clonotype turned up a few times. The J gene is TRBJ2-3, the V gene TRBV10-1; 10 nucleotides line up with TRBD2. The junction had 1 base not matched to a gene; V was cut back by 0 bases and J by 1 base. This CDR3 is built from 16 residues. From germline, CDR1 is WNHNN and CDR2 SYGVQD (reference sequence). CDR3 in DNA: TGCGCCAGCAGTGAGTCGCTAGCGGGGGGCACAGATACGCAGTATTTT. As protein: CASSESLAGGTDTQYF.

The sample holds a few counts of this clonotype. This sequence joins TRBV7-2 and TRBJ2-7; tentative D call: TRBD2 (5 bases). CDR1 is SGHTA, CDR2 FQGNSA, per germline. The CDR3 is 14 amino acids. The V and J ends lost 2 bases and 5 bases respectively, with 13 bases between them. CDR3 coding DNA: TGTGCCAGCAGCTTATACTGGGATAGCGACGAGCAGTACGTC. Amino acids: CASSLYWDSDEQYV.